This T cell receptor (beta chain) was recorded in a study of T cell responses to AZD1222 COVID-19 vaccine. On the study more broadly: Second doses at about 4 or about 12 weeks were pooled. Study-level results: The donor group comprised mostly white British people and more females; the analysis possibly underestimated clonal diversity.

Clones were sequenced by immunoSEQ multiplex PCR, and TCRdb holds only the in-frame ones, with some missing. The top ten clones hold around 20% of a sample with 74,000 or so clones, 80% to 85% of them seen once. Note on this clone: The antigen remains undetermined.

The CDR3 contains 13 residues. Germline values: CDR1 MNHEY, CDR2 SVGAGI. The ends were cut back, 2 bases at V and 5 bases at J, with 7 bases in the middle. This clonotype was sampled from an adult in good health. Sample: peripheral blood, taken on day 0 of AZD1222 vaccination. The V and J genes are TRBV6-5 and TRBJ2-1; weak D call: TRBD1 (5 bases). The CDR3 region is CASSYRTNNEQFF. In nucleotides, the CDR3 is TGTGCCAGCAGTTACCGGACAAACAATGAGCAGTTCTTC.